This T cell receptor beta chain stems from a study of shared clonotypes between healthy human individuals. The V gene's germline CDR1 is MDHEN and CDR2 SYDVKM. Losses at the gene ends were 3 bases for V and 0 bases for J; bases not matched to a gene: 9. This CDR3 comprises 17 residues. Per the study methods: Junction-only sequences without quality scores were provided by ImmunoSEQ, so filtering was different. The protocol was immunoSEQ multiplex PCR, while the TCRdb copy is restricted to in-frame clones and leaves out a portion. For V, J and clone size, that table is used; D and trimming come from the DNA. Of approximately 1.1 million clones listed, around 82% are singletons.

Sequences were obtained from memory CD4+ T cells from PBMCs. The sample's subset: CD45RA-negative fraction. This chain uses TRBV28 with TRBJ2-7; 9 nucleotides agree with TRBD1. This TCR derives from a man between 18 and 29 years old in good health. Some clones in this sample may be carry-over from other donors' samples. CDR3 protein: CASSFLPWDRASYEQYF. As DNA, the CDR3 is TGTGCCAGCAGTTTTTTACCATGGGACAGGGCCTCCTACGAGCAGTACTTC.